The rows below give T cell receptor beta chains drawn from one sample of a study of blood T cell repertoires in COVID-19. Clones were read by immunoSEQ multiplex PCR, and TCRdb kept only the in-frame ones, dropping some. The repertoire includes tens of thousands of clones, around four fifths of them detected once, and approximately 3.4% sits in the top ten. Input material: peripheral blood. Receptors originate from a man aged 55 to 70 with acute or convalescent COVID-19. The CDR3 runs from the conserved cysteine through the conserved F or W. A D gene is named only where the DNA matches it firmly. Clone size is shown for a subset of rows, as once, few, many or a class of expanded clone.

v_call,clone_size,j_call,d_call,cdr3_aa,cdr3_nt
TRBV29-1,-,TRBJ2-5,TRBD1,CSVAGDRGRDEETQYF,TGCAGCGTTGCAGGGGACAGGGGTCGGGATGAAGAGACCCAGTACTTC
TRBV20-1,-,TRBJ1-1,-,CSVPTGTEAFF,TGCAGTGTTCCGACAGGTACTGAAGCTTTCTTT
TRBV6-6,-,TRBJ1-2,TRBD1,CASSLQGADGYTF,TGTGCCAGCAGTCTGCAGGGGGCTGATGGCTACACCTTC
TRBV4-2,-,TRBJ1-1,-,CASSQDRAGNTEAFF,TGTGCCAGCAGCCAAGACAGGGCTGGGAACACTGAAGCTTTCTTT
TRBV11-2,-,TRBJ2-1,-,CASSLVVASSYNEQFF,TGTGCCAGCAGCTTAGTCGTCGCGAGCTCCTACAATGAGCAGTTCTTC
TRBV6-5,few,TRBJ2-3,TRBD2,CASSYTGSGGDTQYF,TGTGCCAGCAGTTACACGGGTAGCGGGGGGGATACGCAGTATTTT
TRBV18,-,TRBJ2-3,-,CASSPTSSTDTQYF,TGTGCCAGCTCACCAACATCCAGCACAGATACGCAGTATTTT
TRBV24-1,few,TRBJ2-3,TRBD2,CATSDSGTSGPTDTQYF,TGTGCCACCAGTGATTCCGGGACTAGCGGACCCACAGATACGCAGTATTTT
TRBV27,-,TRBJ1-6,-,CASWRGGGSPLHF,TGTGCCAGTTGGAGGGGGGGAGGTTCACCCCTCCACTTT
TRBV11-2,medium-sized,TRBJ1-5,-,CASSLGGGGQPQHF,TGTGCCAGCAGCTTAGGCGGAGGTGGTCAGCCCCAGCATTTT
TRBV7-9,-,TRBJ1-1,-,CASSTTWGPQVNTEAFF,TGTGCCAGCAGCACTACTTGGGGGCCACAGGTGAACACTGAAGCTTTCTTT
TRBV6-5,-,TRBJ1-6,TRBD1,CASRRDSDSPLHF,TGTGCCAGCAGGCGGGACAGTGATTCACCCCTCCACTTT
TRBV19,-,TRBJ1-2,TRBD1,CASSPDRGSYGYTF,TGTGCCAGTAGTCCGGACAGGGGCAGCTATGGCTACACCTTC
TRBV7-6,-,TRBJ2-7,TRBD1,CASSFMPGQGYEQYF,TGTGCCAGCAGCTTTATGCCGGGACAGGGCTACGAGCAGTACTTC
TRBV2,-,TRBJ1-5,-,CASSEEVSQPQHF,TGTGCCAGCAGTGAGGAGGTTAGTCAGCCCCAGCATTTT
TRBV27,-,TRBJ1-4,-,CASIKGRGWREKLFF,TGTGCCAGCATTAAAGGGAGGGGGTGGAGGGAAAAACTGTTTTTT
TRBV5-6,-,TRBJ1-2,TRBD1,CASSHVRQGAGGYTF,TGTGCCAGCAGCCACGTTAGACAGGGGGCAGGAGGCTACACCTTC
TRBV6-4,-,TRBJ2-1,-,CASSDGESPIDEQFF,TGTGCCAGCAGTGATGGAGAGTCCCCCATCGATGAGCAGTTCTTC
TRBV4-1,-,TRBJ2-3,TRBD1,CASSPVPGQGDTQYF,TGCGCCAGCAGCCCGGTCCCGGGACAGGGAGATACGCAGTATTTT
TRBV11-1,-,TRBJ1-6,-,CASKKTGLNSPLHF,TGTGCCAGCAAGAAGACAGGACTTAATTCACCCCTCCACTTT
TRBV11-1,-,TRBJ2-5,-,CASSPSTRIGETQYF,TGTGCCAGCAGCCCGTCGACTAGAATCGGCGAGACCCAGTACTTC
TRBV10-3,-,TRBJ2-1,TRBD2,CAISLSLSGGYNNEQFF,TGTGCCATCAGCTTAAGCCTTAGCGGGGGGTACAACAATGAGCAGTTCTTC
TRBV7-9,few,TRBJ1-2,TRBD1,CASSPGTGEGYTF,TGTGCCAGCAGCCCTGGGACAGGCGAGGGCTACACCTTC
TRBV9,-,TRBJ1-3,-,CASSVLGQISGNTIYF,TGTGCCAGCAGCGTTCTCGGACAGATCTCTGGAAACACCATATATTTT
TRBV2,-,TRBJ1-4,TRBD1,CASSDKGAANEKLFF,TGTGCCAGCAGTGATAAGGGGGCGGCTAATGAAAAACTGTTTTTT
TRBV7-2,once,TRBJ2-7,TRBD1,CASSRTGEVFYEQYF,TGTGCCAGCAGCCGGACAGGGGAAGTTTTCTACGAGCAGTACTTC
TRBV19,-,TRBJ2-4,-,CASSNRDVAKNIQYF,TGTGCCAGTAGTAACAGAGACGTAGCCAAAAACATTCAGTACTTC
TRBV27,-,TRBJ2-7,-,CASSLSAGSYEQYF,TGTGCCAGCAGTTTATCGGCAGGCTCCTACGAGCAGTACTTC
TRBV20-1,-,TRBJ1-2,-,CSAGFQGYTF,TGCAGTGCGGGCTTCCAGGGCTACACCTTC
TRBV18,-,TRBJ2-2,TRBD2,CASSPRTGGGELFF,TGTGCCAGCTCACCCCGGACGGGGGGCGGGGAGCTGTTTTTT
TRBV9,-,TRBJ2-1,TRBD2,CASTPGGVGYNEQFF,TGTGCCAGCACCCCGGGGGGGGTTGGATACAATGAGCAGTTCTTC
TRBV7-9,-,TRBJ1-1,-,CASMSQPNTEAFF,TGTGCCAGCATGAGTCAACCGAACACTGAAGCTTTCTTT
TRBV9,-,TRBJ2-1,TRBD2,CASSGRTSGGAYNEQFF,TGTGCCAGCAGCGGACGGACTAGCGGGGGGGCCTACAATGAGCAGTTCTTC
TRBV18,-,TRBJ1-5,-,CASSPTGPVRGYQPQHF,TGTGCCAGCTCACCAACGGGGCCCGTCAGGGGTTACCAGCCCCAGCATTTT
TRBV7-2,-,TRBJ1-2,TRBD1,CASSIRTGGDYGYTF,TGTGCCAGCAGCATACGGACAGGAGGGGACTATGGCTACACCTTC
TRBV11-2,-,TRBJ2-3,-,CASSSMTGGRGDTQYF,TGTGCCAGCAGCTCAATGACAGGCGGCAGGGGAGATACGCAGTATTTT
TRBV19,-,TRBJ1-5,TRBD1,CASSTRRGTGMREDQPQHF,TGTGCCAGTAGTACGCGGAGAGGGACAGGGATGAGAGAGGATCAGCCCCAGCATTTT
TRBV7-3,-,TRBJ1-1,TRBD1,CASSLTGQGSEAFF,TGTGCCAGCAGCTTAACCGGACAGGGCTCTGAAGCTTTCTTT
TRBV7-3,few,TRBJ2-4,TRBD1,CASSPRQGKAKNIQYF,TGTGCCAGCAGCCCCCGACAGGGTAAGGCCAAAAACATTCAGTACTTC
TRBV14,-,TRBJ1-4,TRBD1,CASSQAQGVGVFTNEKLFF,TGTGCCAGCAGCCAGGCACAGGGGGTCGGTGTATTTACTAATGAAAAACTGTTTTTT
TRBV27,-,TRBJ1-2,TRBD1,CASSTKGGGYGYTF,TGTGCCAGCAGTACAAAAGGGGGCGGCTATGGCTACACCTTC
TRBV5-4,-,TRBJ1-1,-,CASSFFSGTPPEAFF,TGTGCCAGCAGCTTCTTCTCCGGGACTCCCCCTGAAGCTTTCTTT
TRBV21-1,-,TRBJ2-5,-,CASSSANQETQYF,TGTGCCAGTAGCTCAGCGAACCAAGAGACCCAGTACTTC
TRBV9,-,TRBJ1-1,-,CASSVQMNTEAFF,TGTGCCAGCAGCGTTCAAATGAACACTGAAGCTTTCTTT
TRBV11-2,few,TRBJ1-2,-,CASSRGFNGYTF,TGTGCCAGCAGTCGAGGGTTTAATGGCTACACCTTC
TRBV5-1,-,TRBJ1-1,-,CASSLGYTTEAFF,TGCGCCAGCAGCTTGGGGTACACGACTGAAGCTTTCTTT